What follows describes a single TCR beta chain. Its target is not known. The sample originates from a study of identical twins. There are 15 residues in the CDR3. Deletions cut 2 bases from V and 1 base from J, with 9 bases between. CDR1 and CDR2 (germline): MNHEY, SMNVEV (reference sequence). General study results and limits: Researchers reported excess low generation probability among twin-shared out-of-frame alpha sequences.

Template switching introduced a universal primer site, and the cDNA bore unique molecular identifiers. MiXCR, run by TCRdb on the 5' RACE reads, gives a single entry per CDR3 protein. The sample contains about 240,000 distinct CDR3 sequences, roughly 13% of which appear only once. These records were also assigned to another study, of yellow fever vaccine responses in identical twins.

The clonotype was recovered from a young woman in good health. The sample taken for sequencing was memory (CD45RO+) T cells sorted from blood. The V gene is TRBV27, the J gene TRBJ1-5; maybe TRBD1 (5 bases). As DNA, the CDR3 is TGTGCCAGCAGTTTACAGGGAAGGAGCAATCAGCCCCAGCATTTT. It encodes CASSLQGRSNQPQHF.